This paragraph reports one T cell receptor (beta chain). In this sample, this clone turned up a few times. Its cognate antigen has yet to be identified. No much larger clonotype is one base removed from it; base qualities were not supplied. In the prospective study, participants were about 18 to 100 years old, resided in about two dozen geographic areas of the United States, and were enrolled through a virtual design. In the prospective study, participants were assigned to cohorts based on the clinical history participants reported in a screening survey and a study questionnaire. In the prospective study, whole blood, serum and a nasopharyngeal or oropharyngeal swab were collected from each participant by mobile phlebotomists. Prospective study participants could optionally give additional blood draws and questionnaires over a 2-month period. Before DNA extraction, blood samples from the prospective study were shipped at room temperature or frozen.

The data originate from a study of blood T cell repertoires in COVID-19 (dated by TCRdb to 2020 to 2021). Study-level background: Collaborator samples came from the United States, Italy and Spain and covered acute and convalescent phases of COVID-19. The sample metadata nearly always contained a de-identified subject ID, COVID-19 status, age in years and sex. The material from the prospective study consisted of cDNA or gDNA derived from T cells, B-cell-depleted T cells, or PBMCs. The samples were drawn from two sources: the first 160 participants of the ongoing ImmuneRACE study, and 1,200 or so subjects contributed by 6 global collaborators. Where available, HLA class I and class II types were taken from metadata supplied by the sample provider and were not determined by assay-based typing. Subjects who had been exposed to COVID-19, were actively infected with it, or had recovered from it provided the deeply sampled blood TCRbeta repertoires that made up the dataset. The repertoires were made available in a free public database intended to serve as a resource for research on the immune response to SARS-CoV-2.

At the junction V is shortened by 4 bases and J by 2 bases; bases outside the gene matches: 2. Measured from the cysteine to the phenylalanine, the CDR3 is 13 residues long. Only the CDR3 region is kept as DNA, spanning 39 bases read in frame from base 1. Paper-wide results and their limitations: How much clinical and demographic metadata was included differed by source and by participant, and the metadata was provided uncurated.

TCRbeta CDR3 regions were amplified from genomic DNA using the immunoSEQ Assay, a bias-controlled multiplex PCR. The source study handled its data this way. The number of nucleated cells in each sample was estimated from the amplification of reference gene primers within the assay. To quantify the absolute abundance of each unique TCRbeta CDR3 rearrangement, sequence reads were collapsed and filtered. For each sample, productive Simpson clonality was calculated as the square root of Simpson's diversity index across productive rearrangements. Imported from immuneACCESS, the table was reduced by TCRdb to in-frame sequences with V and J called. These copies leave out some clones; in studies compared against another copy, an unresolved V gene accounts for under half, and the cause of the remainder is not known. V and J calls and clone size are as listed in that table; D and trimming were resolved from the DNA. Within this sample are about 280,000 clones, with around 89% of them counted one time only. The ten largest clones capture approximately 4% of the sample.

Recombination linked TRBV12-3 or TRBV12-4 to TRBJ2-7; 7 junctional bases match TRBD1. This TCR was sampled from a woman aged 25 to 39 with acute COVID-19. Input material: PBMCs or T cells enriched from blood (not recorded which). CDR3 reads: CASSSRGTYEQYF. The DNA sequence follows: TGTGCCAGCAGTTCCAGGGGGACCTACGAGCAGTACTTC.